The clone carrying this TCR beta chain was seen a handful of times. Its antigen remains unidentified. V lost 5 bases and J 8 bases, leaving 12 bases between the germline ends. CDR1 and CDR2 (germline): GTSNPN, SVGIG (reference sequence). The CDR3 is made up of 12 amino acids. Isolated RNA was reverse transcribed in full, so expressed TCRB transcripts were sequenced. Clones were read by immunoSEQ multiplex PCR, and TCRdb kept only the in-frame ones, dropping some. In the table there are about 660,000 clones, more than 12% of which are singletons. This specimen belongs to a study of beta chain features in type 1 diabetes. Researchers reported sorting CD4+ naive, central memory, regulatory and stem cell-like memory cells via CD45RO/CCR7/CD25/CD127/CD95/CD27. General study findings and limits: There was a moderate but significant shortening of TCRB CDR3s in all four CD4+ subsets of Type 1 diabetes patients.

What was sequenced was naive CD4+ T cells from blood. The clonotype was recovered from a man aged 18 to 29 with type 1 diabetes. This rearrangement joins TRBV30 to TRBJ1-4, with TRBD1 as a possible D gene (6 bases). The CDR3 DNA sequence: TGTGCCTGGGCACAGGGTAGGGAAAAACTGTTTTTT. It is translated as CAWAQGREKLFF. The full variable domain, completed using reference TRBV30 and TRBJ1-4, is SQTIHQWPATLVQPVGSPLSLECTVEGTSNPNLYWYRQAAGRGLQLLFYSVGIGQISSEVPQNLSASRPQDRQFILSSKKLLLSDSGFYLCAWAQGREKLFFGSGTQLSVL.